The 19 T cell receptor beta chains given below trace back to one sample, sequenced in a study of Ad26.COV2.S vaccination and SARS-CoV-2 variants. TCRdb keeps only in-frame clones here, not all; method: immunoSEQ multiplex PCR. The table shows roughly 380,000 clones, with roughly 84% occurring only once. This sample's treatment: some 20 received Ad26.COV2.S at low or high dose, single or two shots; several received placebo; per-sample allocation not given. Sample collection was performed on day 63 after the first vaccine or placebo injection. Source: peripheral blood, taken in a trial of Ad26.COV2.S vaccine versus placebo. The source is a person aged 18 to 59 who received the Ad26.COV2.S COVID-19 vaccine or a placebo.

The rearrangement joins TRBV12-3 or TRBV12-4 to TRBJ2-7; TRBD2 matches at 7 bases. V was pared by 2 bases and J by 9 bases, with 4 bases of the junction left unmatched. This CDR3 spans 12 amino acids. This CDR3 reads CASSLLGEGQYF. Here the CDR3 DNA reads TGTGCCAGCAGTTTATTGGGGGAGGGGCAGTACTTC.

The rearrangement joins TRBV4-1 to TRBJ2-7; D not resolved. This CDR3 comprises 12 residues. Trimming left V 0 bases short and J 5 bases short, with 5 bases between. Germline values: CDR1 MGHRA, CDR2 YSYEKL. CDR3: CASSQDGDEQYF. The CDR3 DNA sequence: TGCGCCAGCAGCCAAGATGGAGACGAGCAGTACTTC.

Details on this clone: In the same sample, other DNA sequences code for this CDR3. This rearrangement joins TRBV6-5 to TRBJ2-7; D call uncertain. Germline CDR1 reads MNHEY; CDR2 reads SVGAGI. Trimming stripped 0 bases from V and 0 bases from J, with 3 bases between. This CDR3 region has 13 residues. CDR3 sequence reads: CASSYSGSYEQYF. The CDR3 coding sequence is TGTGCCAGCAGTTACTCGGGCTCCTACGAGCAGTACTTC.

The V call is TRBV19, the J call TRBJ2-7, with a weak D call TRBD1 (6 bases). The CDR3 totals 14 residues. V shed 3 bases and J shed 0 bases, with 9 bases lying between them. The V gene's germline CDR1 is LNHDA and CDR2 SQIVND (reference sequence). CDR3 loop: CASSIQGSSYEQYF. The CDR3 DNA reads as TGTGCCAGTAGTATTCAGGGGAGCTCCTACGAGCAGTACTTC.

With regard to this clone: The same CDR3 can be traced to other DNA sequences in this sample. The chain carries TRBV6-5 and TRBJ1-2; D ambiguous. CDR1 MNHEY and CDR2 SVGAGI come from the germline V gene. V was cut by 0 bases and J by 8 bases, with 10 bases left in between. The CDR3 length is 13 residues. This CDR3 is CASSYSTGYGYTF. DNA of the CDR3: TGTGCCAGCAGTTACTCGACTGGCTACGGCTACACCTTC.

The genes are TRBV6-2 or TRBV6-3 and TRBJ1-1, with D tentatively TRBD1 (5 bases). Trimming took 4 bases from V and 6 from J, leaving 18 bases between them. CDR1 and CDR2 from the germline V gene are MNHEY and SVGEGT. The CDR3 sequence is 15 residues long. The CDR3 nucleotides read TGTGCCAGCAGTTTAACCCGGGGCTCCGCGGCTGAAGCTTTCTTT. Translation gives CASSLTRGSAAEAFF.

This clone was detected only once. The chain recombines TRBV30 with TRBJ2-7, with D perhaps TRBD1 or TRBD2 (5 bases each). The V and J ends lost 5 bases and 2 bases respectively, with 10 bases between them. Germline values: CDR1 GTSNPN, CDR2 SVGIG (reference sequence). The CDR3 covers 12 residues. DNA of the CDR3: TGTGCCTGGGGGACGGGGACCTACGAGCAGTACTTC. Protein product: CAWGTGTYEQYF.

This chain joins TRBV6-5 and TRBJ2-3; D may be TRBD2 (7 bases). This CDR3 spans 15 amino acids. V was trimmed by 6 bases and J by 7 bases, leaving 20 bases between them. The germline V gene encodes CDR1 MNHEY and CDR2 SVGAGI. DNA for the CDR3: TGTGCCAGCAGCCATGATGGGGGGGGCTTTAATACGCAGTATTTT. Protein product: CASSHDGGGFNTQYF.

The chain is built from TRBV6-5 and TRBJ2-3, with 8 bases identical to TRBD2. CDR1 is MNHEY, CDR2 SVGAGI, per germline. The CDR3 covers 12 residues. Germline trimming cut 2 bases from V and 11 bases from J; bases unmatched to any gene: 3. CDR3 sequence (DNA): TGTGCCAGCAGTTACGAGCGGGGGATGCAGTATTTT. It is translated as CASSYERGMQYF.

The chain carries TRBV6-5 and TRBJ1-2; D is ambiguous. With 8 bases removed from V and 3 bases from J, the gap between germline ends came to 10 bases. Germline CDR1 reads MNHEY; CDR2 reads SVGAGI. The CDR3 has 12 amino acids. CDR3 nucleotide sequence: TGTGCCAGCGGGCTGCGGGACTATGGCTACACCTTC. Translated: CASGLRDYGYTF.

This chain uses TRBV20-1 with TRBJ2-7; possible D gene TRBD2, 5 bases. Looked up from germline, CDR1 is DFQATT and CDR2 is SNEGSKA (reference sequence). V was clipped by 2 bases and J by 6 bases, with 8 bases between them. The CDR3 loop spans 11 amino acids. CDR3 region: CSARRDGEQYF. CDR3 nucleotides: TGCAGTGCTAGACGGGATGGCGAGCAGTACTTC.

V gene TRBV3-1 (or the pseudogene TRBV3-2) combines with J gene TRBJ2-1; 7 bases are shared with TRBD2. V dropped 0 bases and J dropped 6; count of bases not matched to a gene: 8. Germline V gives CDR1 LGHDT, CDR2 YNNKEL (reference sequence). The CDR3 runs to 16 residues. This CDR3 is CASSQETGGTPNEQFF. The DNA of the CDR3 is TGTGCCAGCAGCCAAGAAACGGGGGGAACTCCCAATGAGCAGTTCTTC.

This sequence joins TRBV29-1 and TRBJ2-6; unclear D gene. Trimming cost V 1 base and J 3 bases, with 7 bases left between them. Germline CDR1 SQVTM, CDR2 ANQGSEA. The CDR3 contains 14 residues. CDR3 amino acids: CSVEGQSGANVLTF. Written as DNA, the CDR3 is TGCAGCGTTGAAGGGCAGAGTGGGGCCAACGTCCTGACTTTC.

The rearrangement links TRBV5-1 to TRBJ2-1; the D is unclear. With 0 bases removed from V and 14 bases from J, the gap between germline ends came to 18 bases. CDR3 length: 14 residues. Germline V gene data show CDR1 as SGHRS and CDR2 as YFSETQ. The CDR3 here is CASSLEMLGDNEFF. The CDR3 region has the DNA TGCGCCAGCAGCTTGGAAATGTTAGGAGATAATGAGTTCTTC.

This clone was seen only once. The chain employs TRBV12-3 or TRBV12-4 and TRBJ1-5, with TRBD1 as a possible D gene (6 bases). Trimming took 7 bases from V and 6 from J, leaving 13 bases between them. The CDR3 contains 13 residues. Here the CDR3 DNA reads TGTGCCAGCAAGGACGCAGGGGCTCAGCCCCAGCATTTT. This translates into CASKDAGAQPQHF.

CDR3 nucleotide sequence: TGTGCCAGTAGTACTCTAGCGGGGGGAACCTACGAGCAGTACTTC. Encoded protein: CASSTLAGGTYEQYF. The rearrangement joins TRBV19 to TRBJ2-7; 11 positions match TRBD2. Unmatched junction bases numbered 4, after V lost 4 bases and J lost 2 bases. The CDR3 has 15 amino acids. Germline assignment: CDR1 LNHDA and CDR2 SQIVND (reference sequence).

This chain connects TRBV3-1 (or the pseudogene TRBV3-2) to TRBJ1-5, with D possibly being TRBD1 (6 bases). The CDR3 covers 13 residues. The V end lost 4 bases, the J end lost 12 bases, and 16 bases lay between the germline ends. Germline V lookup: CDR1 LGHDT, CDR2 YNNKEL (reference sequence). The CDR3 DNA reads as TGTGCCAGCAGCCTCCGAGCAGGGGCGCGCCAGCATTTT. It specifies CASSLRAGARQHF.

The chain employs TRBV6-5 and TRBJ2-1, with a possible D match to TRBD2 (6 bases). The CDR3 length is 16 residues. Germline V gene lookup returns CDR1 MNHEY and CDR2 SVGAGI. The germline V and J ends were trimmed by 0 bases and 0 bases, with 9 bases remaining between them. CDR3 bases: TGTGCCAGCAGTTACTCGGCGGGGAGCTCCTACAATGAGCAGTTCTTC. Translated: CASSYSAGSSYNEQFF.

The V gene is TRBV3-1 (or the pseudogene TRBV3-2), the J gene TRBJ1-5; 8 bases map to TRBD1. Losses at the gene ends were 5 bases for V and 7 bases for J; bases not matched to a gene: 7. Looked up from germline, CDR1 is LGHDT and CDR2 is YNNKEL (reference sequence). The CDR3 length is 14 residues. CDR3 sequence: CASSSRTGRQPQHF. CDR3 in DNA: TGTGCCAGCAGCTCTAGGACAGGGCGGCAGCCCCAGCATTTT.